These 22 T cell receptor beta chains were all obtained from the same sample, sequenced in a study of CD8 T cells in ankylosing spondylitis. Study-wide results and caveats: Seemingly characteristic of ankylosing spondylitis blood was a TCR beta motif consisting of about 8 highly homologous variants.

TCRdb re-called the 5' RACE reads with MiXCR, one entry per CDR3 protein. The sample carries around 490,000 distinct CDR3 sequences, roughly 5% recorded once. These receptors lack a known antigen. The sequenced sample consisted of blood, either unsorted or a sorted T cell fraction (not recorded which). The receptors derive from a male donor with ankylosing spondylitis.

V and J are TRBV20-1 and TRBJ2-7; 7 bases match TRBD1. V shed 5 bases and J 2 bases; nucleotides not matched to a gene: 9. The length of the CDR3 is 14 residues. Germline assignment: CDR1 DFQATT and CDR2 SNEGSKA (reference sequence). The CDR3 is CSASVYRGAYEQYF. CDR3 DNA: TGCAGTGCTTCTGTCTACAGGGGAGCCTACGAGCAGTACTTC.

The J gene is TRBJ1-1, the V gene TRBV5-1; 10 nucleotides agree with TRBD1. The trim removed 4 bases at V and 11 bases at J, leaving 11 bases unmatched. Germline V lookup: CDR1 SGHRS, CDR2 YFSETQ. The CDR3 has 14 residues. DNA of the CDR3: TGCGCCAGCAGCCAGGACAGGGGGAATTTTCGGGCTTTCTTT. Translation: CASSQDRGNFRAFF.

V is TRBV12-3 or TRBV12-4 and J is TRBJ1-1; D is unresolved. The CDR3 is 14 residues long. The V end lost 3 bases, the J end lost 6 bases, and 14 bases lay between the germline ends. In DNA, the CDR3 is TGTGCCAGCAGTTTTGACCCCTCATTTCCTGAAGCTTTCTTT. Amino acids: CASSFDPSFPEAFF.

This clonotype has only a few counts. This chain joins TRBV30 and TRBJ1-4; TRBD1 aligns across 9 bases. The CDR3 extends over 13 amino acids. Germline values: CDR1 GTSNPN, CDR2 SVGIG (reference sequence). Germline trimming cut 3 bases from V and 8 bases from J; bases unmatched to any gene: 4. The CDR3 protein is CAWSRQGGEKLFF. The CDR3 DNA reads TGTGCCTGGAGCCGACAGGGGGGCGAAAAACTGTTTTTT.

This clonotype showed up many times. The genes are TRBV7-3 and TRBJ1-2; D remains ambiguous. Trimming pared 4 bases from V and 4 bases from J, leaving 13 bases between. Per the germline V gene, CDR1 is SGHTA and CDR2 is FQGTGA. CDR3 length: 14 amino acids. Here the CDR3 reads CASSSPGTGYGYTF. The CDR3 region has the DNA TGTGCCAGCAGCTCCCCTGGCACTGGCTATGGCTACACCTTC.

This clonotype has a count of ten or more. V gene TRBV6-5 combines with J gene TRBJ1-2, with D possibly being TRBD1 (6 bases). The CDR3 spans 17 residues. Germline V CDR1 and CDR2: MNHEY, SVGAGI. V lost 0 bases and J lost 1, with 15 bases in between. CDR3 sequence (DNA): TGTGCCAGCAGTTACTCGAGGGGGTCGATTCTTAACTATGGCTACACCTTC. It is translated as CASSYSRGSILNYGYTF.

The table lists this clonotype with many counts. V and J are TRBV10-3 and TRBJ2-1, with 8 bases lining up with TRBD1. CDR1 and CDR2 (germline): ENHRY, SYGVKD. With V trimmed by 2 bases and J by 8 bases, 11 bases remained unmatched. The CDR3 consists of 16 residues. The CDR3 here is CAISETQGGTGDEQFF. CDR3 nucleotide sequence: TGTGCCATCAGTGAGACACAGGGGGGAACGGGTGATGAGCAGTTCTTC.

V is TRBV18 and J is TRBJ1-5, with D maybe TRBD1 (5 bases). V dropped 4 bases and J dropped 4 bases, with 8 bases sitting between them. Germline CDR1 and CDR2: KGHSH and LQKENI. This CDR3 contains 13 residues. CDR3 sequence (DNA): TGTGCCAGCTCACGGGACGTAAATCAGCCCCAGCATTTT. Encoded protein: CASSRDVNQPQHF.

This clonotype was seen many times. The V gene is TRBV20-1, the J gene TRBJ2-3; D possibly uses TRBD1 or TRBD2 (6 bases each). CDR1 is DFQATT and CDR2 is SNEGSKA in the germline V gene (reference sequence). The CDR3 has 15 amino acids. V lost 6 bases, J lost 4 bases, and 20 bases lay in between. This CDR3 reads CSAILGGKKADTQYF. CDR3 DNA sequence: TGCAGTGCCATCCTAGGGGGGAAGAAAGCAGATACGCAGTATTTT.

This clonotype was observed a handful of times. The chain combines TRBV20-1 with TRBJ1-5; a weak D match, TRBD1 (6 bases). The CDR3 runs 16 residues. Per the germline V gene, CDR1 is DFQATT and CDR2 is SNEGSKA (reference sequence). V was clipped by 3 bases and J by 2 bases, with 17 bases between them. The CDR3 region is CSASPEGGKGNQPQHF. In nucleotides, the CDR3 is TGCAGTGCTAGCCCTGAGGGGGGAAAGGGCAATCAGCCCCAGCATTTT.

The J gene is TRBJ1-6, the V gene TRBV10-3; the D gene is possibly TRBD1 (6 bases). CDR3 size: 15 residues. Trimming pared 5 bases from V and 4 bases from J, leaving 12 bases between. Per germline, CDR1 ENHRY and CDR2 SYGVKD. The CDR3 is CAISWGQGYNSPLHF. CDR3 nucleotides: TGTGCCATCAGTTGGGGGCAGGGGTATAATTCACCCCTCCACTTT.

This clonotype was seen ten or more times. The rearrangement links TRBV6-1 to TRBJ1-2, with 9 bases aligning to TRBD1. Looked up from germline, CDR1 is MNHNS and CDR2 is SASEGT. This CDR3 contains 15 residues. V lost 7 bases and J lost 6; bases outside the gene matches: 12. The CDR3 region has the DNA TGTGCCAGCACCCACCCCGGACAGGGGAGGAATGGCTACACCTTC. It specifies CASTHPGQGRNGYTF.

This clonotype was counted ten times or more. V is TRBV20-1 and J is TRBJ2-7; weak D call: TRBD2 (6 bases). The CDR3 extends over 14 amino acids. Germline CDR1 reads DFQATT; CDR2 reads SNEGSKA (reference sequence). This CDR3 reads CTAVGRLGIGEQYF. The CDR3, as DNA: TGCACCGCCGTAGGGAGGTTGGGGATCGGTGAGCAGTACTTC.

The sample holds many counts of this clonotype. The chain employs TRBV6-1 and TRBJ2-1; 7 bases line up with TRBD1. Trimming cost V 6 bases and J 4 bases; bases outside gene matches: 9. The CDR3 length is 15 residues. CDR1 MNHNS and CDR2 SASEGT come from the germline V gene. This chain's CDR3 is CASSAGTVTYNEQFF. CDR3 coding DNA: TGTGCCAGCAGCGCCGGGACAGTGACTTACAATGAGCAGTTCTTC.

This clonotype was seen ten or more times. The rearrangement joins TRBV28 to TRBJ1-3; 7 positions match TRBD1. The CDR3 spans 16 residues. V shed 6 bases and J 4 bases; nucleotides not matched to a gene: 12. In germline, CDR1 is MDHEN, CDR2 SYDVKM. The chain's CDR3 is CASSPSPGTVGNTIYF. CDR3 nucleotides: TGTGCCAGCAGCCCCAGCCCCGGGACAGTAGGAAACACCATATATTTT.

This clonotype was counted many times. DNA for the CDR3: TGTGCCAGCAGCGGAAAGGTAGCGGGAGCGGATACGCAGTATTTT. This translates into CASSGKVAGADTQYF. The genes are TRBV7-2 and TRBJ2-3; 9 bases fit TRBD2. J lost 6 bases, V lost 5 bases, and 9 bases had no gene match. In germline, CDR1 is SGHTA, CDR2 FQGNSA. This CDR3 has 15 residues.

The chain recombines TRBV5-1 with TRBJ2-7, with D maybe TRBD1 (7 bases). Germline loops: CDR1 SGHRS, CDR2 YFSETQ. Trimming took 1 base from V and 4 from J, leaving 33 bases between them. The CDR3 sequence is 21 residues long. The CDR3 here is CASSLLGDSPLLGRRGYEQYF. CDR3 coding DNA: TGCGCCAGCAGCTTGCTCGGGGACAGTCCTCTCCTGGGCCGGCGGGGTTACGAGCAGTACTTC. Using reference TRBV5-1 and TRBJ2-7 for the parts outside the CDR3, the full variable domain is KAGVTQTPRYLIKTRGQQVTLSCSPISGHRSVSWYQQTPGQGLQFLFEYFSETQRNKGNFPGRFSGRQFSNSRSEMNVSTLELGDSALYLCASSLLGDSPLLGRRGYEQYFGPGTRLTVT.

The table lists this clonotype with many counts. The CDR3, as DNA: TGCAGTGTTCTTAACCCAATGATTGAAAAACTGTTTTTT. Translating gives CSVLNPMIEKLFF. This chain joins TRBV20-1 and TRBJ1-4; D is undetermined. V lost 7 bases and J lost 7, with 16 bases in between. The CDR3 loop spans 13 amino acids. Germline V gives CDR1 DFQATT, CDR2 SNEGSKA (reference sequence).

There are many counts of this clonotype. V usage is TRBV29-1 and J usage is TRBJ2-7, with D unclear. Germline values: CDR1 SQVTM, CDR2 ANQGSEA. This CDR3 is 12 amino acids long. V was pared by 3 bases and J by 6 bases, with 12 bases between. Written as DNA, the CDR3 is TGCAGCGTTGAGGCCGGCAAGGTCGAGCAGTACTTC. It translates to CSVEAGKVEQYF.

This clonotype was recorded at least ten times. The chain couples TRBV5-1 to TRBJ1-3; D perhaps matches TRBD1 (5 bases). Looked up from germline, CDR1 is SGHRS and CDR2 is YFSETQ. CDR3 length: 15 residues. Deletions cut 3 bases from V and 8 bases from J, with 18 bases between. The CDR3 protein is CASSWTPGEPDTIYF. CDR3 sequence (DNA): TGCGCCAGCAGCTGGACACCGGGGGAACCGGACACCATATATTTT.

This clonotype was detected ten times or more. This chain uses TRBV12-3 or TRBV12-4 with TRBJ2-3, with D perhaps TRBD1 (5 bases). Trimming stripped 7 bases from V and 2 bases from J, with 13 bases between. The length of the CDR3 is 14 residues. The CDR3 DNA follows: TGTGCCAGCATGATCAGGGTCCACACAGATACGCAGTATTTT. It specifies CASMIRVHTDTQYF.

The chain recombines TRBV27 with TRBJ2-1; 16 bases are a match to TRBD2. CDR3 size: 16 residues. Germline V lookup: CDR1 MNHEY, CDR2 SMNVEV (reference sequence). Trimming at V came to 10 bases and at J to 8 bases, leaving 11 bases not matched to a gene. CDR3 nucleotide sequence: TGTGCCAATTTGACACCGGGACTAGCGGGAGGGGATGAGCAGTTCTTC. Residues: CANLTPGLAGGDEQFF.